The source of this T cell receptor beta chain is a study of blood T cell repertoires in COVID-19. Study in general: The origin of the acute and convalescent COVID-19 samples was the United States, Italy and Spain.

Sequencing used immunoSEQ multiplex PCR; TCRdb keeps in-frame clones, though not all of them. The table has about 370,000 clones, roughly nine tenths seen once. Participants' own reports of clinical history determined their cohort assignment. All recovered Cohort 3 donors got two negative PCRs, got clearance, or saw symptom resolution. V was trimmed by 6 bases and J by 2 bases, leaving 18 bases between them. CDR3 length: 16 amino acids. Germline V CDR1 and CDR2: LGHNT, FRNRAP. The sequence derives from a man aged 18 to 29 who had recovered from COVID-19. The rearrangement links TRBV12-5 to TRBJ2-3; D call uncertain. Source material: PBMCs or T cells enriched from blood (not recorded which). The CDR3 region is CASGQPPTRFTDTQYF. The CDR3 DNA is TGTGCTAGTGGCCAGCCTCCGACACGATTCACAGATACGCAGTATTTT.